The T cell receptor beta chain under discussion was sequenced for a study of T cell repertoires in cytomegalovirus infection. Overall study context: In public TCR beta signatures, there were indications of both CMV infection and matching HLA type.

In germline, CDR1 is SGHAT, CDR2 FQNNGV. The CDR3 length is 13 residues. In the case of this clonotype: Its antigen is unidentified. One junction end disagrees with the germline gene, perhaps due to a read error.

A single record per CDR3 protein comes from TCRdb applying MiXCR to the reads. The data hold a few hundred thousand distinct CDR3 sequences, with roughly a third observed a single time. Whole-study findings and limits: HLA-C-restricted CMV clonotypes gave the most frequent clonotype in two of eight donors.

Source: cultured PBMCs, taken from culture after CMV antigen stimulation. The chain links TRBV11-2 to TRBJ2-1; no clear D. The TCR originated in a human donor in good health (CMV status not recorded). Some clones in this sample may be carry-over from other donors' samples. The CDR3 is CASSLSGYTEQFF. The CDR3 DNA reads TGTGCCAGCAGCTTATCTGGGTACACTGAGCAGTTCTTC.